This T cell receptor (beta chain) emerged from a study of graft-versus-host responses after intestinal transplantation. Across the whole study: Recipients received multivisceral, liver-intestinal, or isolated intestinal transplants. Study results and limitations: Recipient marrow harbored GvH clones, some of which surfaced first in ileum or blood.

A note on this clone: The antigen is not known.

The CDR3 sequence is 13 residues long. Germline CDR1 and CDR2: SGHTA and FQGNSA. V was shortened by 7 bases and J by 5 bases, with 14 bases between the two germline ends. Libraries were prepared by immunoSEQ multiplex PCR; TCRdb keeps only in-frame clonotypes and omits some of them. The data show 130,000 to 150,000 clones, nearly 95% seen once. The J gene is TRBJ1-2, the V gene TRBV7-2, with D possibly matching TRBD1 (6 bases). Specimen: unstimulated CD4+ T cells sorted from spleen or lymph node cells, collected before intestinal transplant. The clonotype comes from a human donor who received an intestinal transplant. CDR3 protein: CASNSVQGYGYTF. The CDR3 DNA reads as TGTGCCAGCAACTCCGTACAGGGATATGGCTACACCTTC.